This TCR beta chain was identified in a study of T cell changes during pregnancy in multiple sclerosis. Germline lookup yields CDR1 SGHTA and CDR2 FQGNSA. Unmatched junction bases numbered 8, after V lost 5 bases and J lost 3 bases. The CDR3 consists of 15 residues. This table comes from immunoSEQ multiplex PCR, and its TCRdb copy is limited to in-frame clones, with some not included. The sample consists of about 60,000 clones, roughly nine tenths of them appearing once. Sequencing used CD4+ T cells from peripheral blood mononuclear cells, obtained in the first trimester of pregnancy. This TCR derives from a female donor with multiple sclerosis, enrolled in a pregnancy study. V usage is TRBV7-2 and J usage is TRBJ1-2; TRBD1 matches at 8 bases. For the CDR3, the DNA is TGTGCCAGCAGCGCCCCGGACAGGGCCCACTATGGCTACACCTTC. Encoded protein: CASSAPDRAHYGYTF.